This T cell receptor (beta chain) comes out of a study of cytomegalovirus exposure and HLA in healthy donors. This clone has just a few counts. The PCR used 60 Vbeta and 13 Jbeta primers. Assay: immunoSEQ multiplex PCR; the TCRdb copy retains only in-frame clones and omits some. The sample includes 150,000 to 200,000 clones, about 70% of them seen just once. This receptor was taken from a male donor in good health and CMV-seronegative. Material: PBMCs.

The CDR3: CASSSSSSYEQYF. As DNA, the CDR3 is TGTGCCAGCAGCTCGAGTAGCTCCTACGAGCAGTACTTC. The chain employs TRBV5-4 and TRBJ2-7; no reliable D call. There are 13 residues in the CDR3. V was cut by 3 bases and J by 0 bases, with 7 bases left in between. Germline-derived CDR1 and CDR2 are SGHNT and YYREEE (reference sequence).